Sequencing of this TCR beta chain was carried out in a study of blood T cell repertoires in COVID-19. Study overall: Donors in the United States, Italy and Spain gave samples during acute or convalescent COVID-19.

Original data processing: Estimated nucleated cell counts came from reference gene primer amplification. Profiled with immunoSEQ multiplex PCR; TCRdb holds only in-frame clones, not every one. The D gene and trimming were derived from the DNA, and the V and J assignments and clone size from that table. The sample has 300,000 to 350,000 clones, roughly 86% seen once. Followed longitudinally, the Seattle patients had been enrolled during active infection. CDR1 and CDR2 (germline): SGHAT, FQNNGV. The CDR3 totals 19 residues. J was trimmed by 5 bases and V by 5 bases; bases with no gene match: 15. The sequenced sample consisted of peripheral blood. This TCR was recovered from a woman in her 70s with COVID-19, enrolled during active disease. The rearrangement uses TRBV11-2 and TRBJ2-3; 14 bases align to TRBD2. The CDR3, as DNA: TGTGCCAGCAGCACCCCGCTGACTAGCGGGGGGGGTAATCGAGATACGCAGTATTTT. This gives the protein CASSTPLTSGGGNRDTQYF.